Described below is a single T cell receptor beta chain sequence and its context. Its target is not known. This entry comes from a study of radiotherapy plus CTLA-4 blockade in lung cancer. CDR3 length equals 17 residues. V dropped 3 bases and J dropped 4 bases, with 20 bases sitting between them. The V gene's germline CDR1 is LNHDA and CDR2 SQIVND (reference sequence). Regarding the study as a whole: Some TCR clones had been derived from tumors. These clones expanded in peripheral blood after radiotherapy plus ipilimumab.

Using immunoSEQ multiplex PCR, the repertoire was profiled, and TCRdb retains in-frame clones only, with some absent. The sample yields 90,000 to 100,000 clones, 88% seen once. The material was peripheral blood, obtained from a patient treated with radiotherapy plus ipilimumab. The origin of this receptor is a human donor with non-small cell lung cancer that progressed on radiotherapy plus ipilimumab. The chain has TRBV19 and TRBJ2-3; tentative D call: TRBD1 (7 bases). CDR3 amino acids: CASSIRGDPRGADTQYF. The CDR3 DNA sequence: TGTGCCAGTAGTATCAGGGGGGACCCCCGTGGAGCAGATACGCAGTATTTT. The whole variable domain, remainder taken from reference TRBV19 and TRBJ2-3, is DGGITQSPKYLFRKEGQNVTLSCEQNLNHDAMYWYRQDPGQGLRLIYYSQIVNDFQKGDIAEGYSVSREKKESFPLTVTSAQKNPTAFYLCASSIRGDPRGADTQYFGPGTRLTVL.